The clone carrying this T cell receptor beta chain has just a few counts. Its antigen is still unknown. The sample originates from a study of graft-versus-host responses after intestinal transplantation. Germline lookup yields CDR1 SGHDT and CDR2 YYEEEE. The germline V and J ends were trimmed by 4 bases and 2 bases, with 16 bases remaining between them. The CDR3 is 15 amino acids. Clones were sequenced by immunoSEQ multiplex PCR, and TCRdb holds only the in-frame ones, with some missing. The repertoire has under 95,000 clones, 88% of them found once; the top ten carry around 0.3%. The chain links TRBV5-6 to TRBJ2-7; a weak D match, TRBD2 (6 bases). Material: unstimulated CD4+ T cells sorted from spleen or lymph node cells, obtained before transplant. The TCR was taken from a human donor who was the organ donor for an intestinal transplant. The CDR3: CASSLPGGIPYEQYF. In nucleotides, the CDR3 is TGTGCCAGCAGCCTGCCCGGGGGAATCCCCTACGAGCAGTACTTC.